Following are 22 T cell receptor beta chains from one sample sequenced in a study of blood T cell repertoires in COVID-19. Generated by immunoSEQ multiplex PCR, the TCRdb table keeps only in-frame clones and is missing some. The data show 250,000 to 300,000 clones, with 81% seen just once and about 2.9% held by the top ten. The sequencing input was peripheral blood. Receptor source: a woman aged 60-75 years with active or convalescent COVID-19.

The chain couples TRBV27 to TRBJ2-3; a weak D match, TRBD1 (6 bases). The CDR3 is 13 amino acids. Trimming shortened V by 6 bases and J by 0 bases, and 7 bases separated the two germline ends. Germline loops: CDR1 MNHEY, CDR2 SMNVEV (reference sequence). CDR3 sequence (DNA): TGTGCCAGCAGGACAGGTAGCACAGATACGCAGTATTTT. As protein: CASRTGSTDTQYF.

The V gene is TRBV19, the J gene TRBJ1-4, with 8 bases identical to TRBD1. This CDR3 region has 17 residues. J was trimmed by 3 bases and V by 3 bases; bases with no gene match: 9. Per germline, CDR1 LNHDA and CDR2 SQIVND (reference sequence). The CDR3 here is CASSIPTGAAANEKLFF. The CDR3 DNA reads as TGTGCCAGTAGTATCCCGACAGGGGCCGCAGCTAATGAAAAACTGTTTTTT.

This chain links TRBV6-6 with TRBJ1-2; no definite D call. Trimming took off 0 bases at V and 5 bases at J, with 4 bases between the two ends. Germline loops: CDR1 MNHNY, CDR2 SVGAGI (reference sequence). The CDR3 has 12 residues. The CDR3 loop is CASSYSRYGYTF. The CDR3 DNA reads TGTGCCAGCAGTTACTCTCGGTATGGCTACACCTTC.

This clone was seen just once. This chain links TRBV29-1 with TRBJ1-1, with a possible D match to TRBD1 (5 bases). The CDR3 has 15 amino acids. V was clipped by 4 bases and J by 0 bases, with 15 bases between them. CDR1 SQVTM and CDR2 ANQGSEA come from the germline V gene. The CDR3 DNA reads TGCAGCGTTGTGCCCCAGGGAAGCATGAACACTGAAGCTTTCTTT. Translated: CSVVPQGSMNTEAFF.

The chain couples TRBV6-5 to TRBJ1-2; 9 nucleotides align to TRBD1. This CDR3 comprises 14 residues. Germline V CDR1 and CDR2: MNHEY, SVGAGI. The J segment lost 7 bases and the V segment lost 0 bases, leaving 3 bases of the junction unmatched. CDR3 coding DNA: TGTGCCAGCAGTTACTCCACAGGGGGCTTTGGCTACACCTTC. Translation: CASSYSTGGFGYTF.

The rearrangement links TRBV19 to TRBJ2-3; the match to TRBD2 covers 12 bases. J gave up 2 bases and V 5 bases, and 5 bases lay outside the gene matches. Germline CDR1 is LNHDA and CDR2 is SQIVND (reference sequence). The CDR3 has 16 residues. CDR3 nucleotide sequence: TGTGCCAGTAGTCACGGACTAGCGGGGAACACAGATACGCAGTATTTT. Translated, it gives CASSHGLAGNTDTQYF.

The sample holds a few counts of this clone. The V gene is TRBV6-5, the J gene TRBJ2-7; 8 bases match TRBD2. This CDR3 is built from 13 residues. The germline gives CDR1 MNHEY, CDR2 SVGAGI. The V gene end was trimmed by 4 bases and the J gene end by 5 bases; junction bases not matched to a gene: 4. In DNA, the CDR3 is TGTGCCAGCAGTTGGACGGGGGGGAACGAGCAGTACTTC. Encoded protein: CASSWTGGNEQYF.

V gene TRBV19 combines with J gene TRBJ1-2; a weak D match, TRBD1 (6 bases). The CDR3 spans 14 residues. The V end lost 7 bases, the J end lost 8 bases, and 20 bases lay between the germline ends. In germline, CDR1 is LNHDA, CDR2 SQIVND (reference sequence). The CDR3 coding sequence is TGTGCCAGTACCCTAGAGTTGACAGGCTGGGGCTACACCTTC. Its translation is CASTLELTGWGYTF.

The chain uses TRBV5-4 and TRBJ2-7; weak D call: TRBD2 (5 bases). Per germline, CDR1 SGHNT and CDR2 YYREEE (reference sequence). V was pared by 0 bases and J by 0 bases, with 10 bases between. This CDR3 has 15 amino acids. The chain's CDR3 is CASSLEIATSYEQYF. In nucleotides, the CDR3 is TGTGCCAGCAGCTTGGAAATAGCGACCTCCTACGAGCAGTACTTC.

This chain joins TRBV5-4 and TRBJ2-1; possible D gene TRBD2, 5 bases. This CDR3 comprises 12 residues. V dropped 0 bases and J dropped 12 bases, with 10 bases sitting between them. Germline assignment: CDR1 SGHNT and CDR2 YYREEE (reference sequence). CDR3 region: CASSLDAGAQFF. The CDR3 coding sequence is TGTGCCAGCAGCTTGGACGCGGGCGCGCAGTTCTTC.

The chain links TRBV12-3 or TRBV12-4 to TRBJ1-1, with D hard to call. V was cut by 5 bases and J by 3 bases, with 7 bases left in between. The CDR3 has 12 amino acids. The CDR3 region is CASSPPYTEAFF. CDR3 sequence (DNA): TGTGCCAGCAGTCCTCCTTACACTGAAGCTTTCTTT.

The chain couples TRBV18 to TRBJ1-3; D unclear. The length of the CDR3 is 11 residues. CDR1 and CDR2 (germline): KGHSH, LQKENI. Trimming shortened V by 3 bases and J by 8 bases, and 5 bases separated the two germline ends. CDR3 in DNA: TGTGCCAGCTCACCCTTAGACACCATATATTTT. Amino acids: CASSPLDTIYF.

The chain is built from TRBV10-3 and TRBJ2-1; D possibly corresponds to TRBD1 (6 bases). The CDR3 is made up of 13 amino acids. Germline CDR1 and CDR2: ENHRY and SYGVKD. The ends were cut back, 0 bases at V and 8 bases at J, with 8 bases in the middle. The CDR3 protein is CAISESWGHEQFF. The CDR3, as DNA: TGTGCCATCAGTGAGTCATGGGGGCATGAGCAGTTCTTC.

V and J are TRBV3-1 (or the pseudogene TRBV3-2) and TRBJ2-5; D is perhaps TRBD1 (6 bases). Germline V gives CDR1 LGHDT, CDR2 YNNKEL (reference sequence). The CDR3 has 15 amino acids. V lost 2 bases to trimming and J lost 7 bases, with 17 bases between them. The CDR3 sequence is CASSQWDMVYGTQYF. Written as DNA, the CDR3 is TGTGCCAGCAGCCAATGGGACATGGTCTATGGGACCCAGTACTTC.

The J gene is TRBJ1-3, the V gene TRBV12-3 or TRBV12-4; D gene uncertain. The CDR3 is 13 residues long. V dropped 1 base and J dropped 4 bases, with 5 bases sitting between them. The CDR3 coding sequence is TGTGCCAGCAGTTTAGTACAGGGAAACACCATATATTTT. Encoded protein: CASSLVQGNTIYF.

The genes are TRBV27 and TRBJ1-1; tentative D call: TRBD1 (6 bases). The CDR3 has 13 residues. Germline CDR1 MNHEY, CDR2 SMNVEV (reference sequence). V lost 2 bases to trimming and J lost 6 bases, with 10 bases between them. The CDR3 sequence is CASSLLGGAEAFF. In nucleotides, the CDR3 is TGTGCCAGCAGTTTACTAGGGGGTGCTGAAGCTTTCTTT.

This clone was observed a single time. V usage is TRBV10-3 and J usage is TRBJ2-6; possible D gene TRBD2, 6 bases. There are 16 residues in the CDR3. Germline V gene data show CDR1 as ENHRY and CDR2 as SYGVKD. The V end was cut by 10 bases, the J end by 0 bases, with 16 bases between. The CDR3 region is CATDGGQGSGANVLTF. CDR3 coding DNA: TGTGCCACGGACGGGGGTCAAGGCTCTGGGGCCAACGTCCTGACTTTC.

J is TRBJ2-5 and V is TRBV18, with D tentatively TRBD2 (6 bases). With 1 base removed from V and 3 bases from J, the gap between germline ends came to 15 bases. Germline CDR1 and CDR2: KGHSH and LQKENI. The CDR3 is 16 amino acids. CDR3 region: CASSPRVTWGEETQYF. The DNA for the CDR3 is TGTGCCAGCTCACCACGGGTCACCTGGGGGGAAGAGACCCAGTACTTC. Based on the CDR3 plus reference TRBV18 and TRBJ2-5, the full variable domain is NAGVMQNPRHLVRRRGQEARLRCSPMKGHSHVYWYRQLPEEGLKFMVYLQKENIIDESGMPKERFSAEFPKEGPSILRIQQVVRGDSAAYFCASSPRVTWGEETQYFGPGTRLLVL.

With regard to this clone: At one end the junction does not follow the germline gene, possibly because of a read error. The CDR3, as DNA: TGTGCCAGCACCTTGCGGGGGGAAGGCGGCTACACCTTC. Its translation: CASTLRGEGGYTF. This chain links TRBV5-5 with TRBJ1-2, with D possibly TRBD1 on 5 matching bases. CDR3 length: 13 residues. From germline, CDR1 is SGHKS and CDR2 YYEKEE (reference sequence).

The chain employs TRBV3-1 (or the pseudogene TRBV3-2) and TRBJ2-2, with 10 positions matching TRBD2. The CDR3 extends over 15 amino acids. V shed 4 bases and J 7 bases; nucleotides not matched to a gene: 6. Per the germline V gene, CDR1 is LGHDT and CDR2 is YNNKEL (reference sequence). CDR3 sequence reads: CASSLSGGAVGELFF. CDR3 nucleotides: TGTGCCAGCAGCCTGAGCGGGGGGGCCGTCGGGGAGCTGTTTTTT.

The rearrangement uses TRBV27 and TRBJ1-5; no reliable D call. The CDR3 has 13 amino acids. Germline V gene lookup returns CDR1 MNHEY and CDR2 SMNVEV (reference sequence). The V gene lost 2 bases and the J gene lost 5 bases, with 7 bases spanning the gap. The CDR3 coding sequence is TGTGCCAGCAGTTTAGAGGGAGATCAGCCCCAGCATTTT. Protein: CASSLEGDQPQHF.

A single count supports this clone. This sequence joins TRBV14 and TRBJ1-1, with a tentative D call TRBD1 (6 bases). Trimming took off 0 bases at V and 7 bases at J, with 9 bases between the two ends. Germline V lookup: CDR1 SGHDN, CDR2 FVKESK. This CDR3 region has 13 residues. The CDR3 coding sequence is TGTGCCAGCAGCCAAGAACAGGGCCTTGAAGCTTTCTTT. Residues: CASSQEQGLEAFF. Looking up the rest from reference TRBV14 and TRBJ1-1 gives the full variable domain: EAGVTQFPSHSVIEKGQTVTLRCDPISGHDNLYWYRRVMGKEIKFLLHFVKESKQDESGMPNNRFLAERTGGTYSTLKVQPAELEDSGVYFCASSQEQGLEAFFGQGTRLTVV.